This record covers a single TCR beta chain. Profiling relied on immunoSEQ multiplex PCR, and the TCRdb table lists in-frame clones only, not all of them. The profile covers roughly 2 million clones, with about 95% appearing a single time and roughly 1.1% taken by the ten largest. Naive CD8 cells, CD45RO-negative and positively selected for CCR7, excluded terminally differentiated effector memory CD45RA+ cells. This entry comes from a study of shared clonotypes between healthy human individuals. Study background: Researchers assigned three CD4 naive, three CD4 memory, two CD8 naive and one CD8 memory plate to each donor.

CDR1 LGHNT and CDR2 FRNRAP come from the germline V gene. V lost 0 bases and J 5 bases, leaving 8 bases between the germline ends. There are 13 residues in the CDR3. The TCR was taken from a man aged 18 to 29 in good health. The rearrangement joins TRBV12-5 to TRBJ2-7; D gene ambiguous. Sequencing was done on a sample of naive CD8+ T cells sorted from blood. For the CDR3, the DNA is TGTGCTAGTGGTTTGGTACTTATGGACGAGCAGTACTTC. It encodes CASGLVLMDEQYF.